These 16 T cell receptor beta chains came from one sample sequenced in a study of long-term antiretroviral therapy in people with HIV. The assay used was immunoSEQ (version v3.0), run at survey level. The protocol was immunoSEQ multiplex PCR, while the TCRdb copy is restricted to in-frame clones and leaves out a portion. The data show 20,000 to 25,000 clones, with about 88% seen just once and approximately 6% held by the top ten. The input for sequencing was unsorted PBMCs, taken 0.6 years after starting antiretroviral therapy. All receptors come from a man between 60 and 75 years old with HIV.

V and J are TRBV5-6 and TRBJ1-2; 11 nucleotides match TRBD1. This CDR3 region has 13 residues. Germline V gene lookup returns CDR1 SGHDT and CDR2 YYEEEE. The V and J ends lost 4 bases and 6 bases, in that order; junction bases with no gene match: 2. The CDR3 reads CASSLGQGDGYTF. Written as DNA, the CDR3 is TGTGCCAGCAGCCTGGGACAGGGGGATGGCTACACCTTC.

The rearrangement joins TRBV5-5 to TRBJ1-5; D unresolved. Germline CDR1 is SGHKS and CDR2 is YYEKEE (reference sequence). This CDR3 has 12 amino acids. Trimming took 4 bases from V and 10 from J, leaving 12 bases between them. CDR3 sequence reads: CASSPAAEPQHF. The CDR3 DNA is TGTGCCAGCAGCCCCGCGGCAGAACCCCAGCATTTT.

The rearrangement joins TRBV5-1 to TRBJ2-7; TRBD2 agrees at 8 bases. V gave up 0 bases and J gave up 5 bases; unmatched junction bases: 7. The CDR3 runs 15 residues. Germline-derived CDR1 and CDR2 are SGHRS and YFSETQ. CDR3 bases: TGCGCCAGCAGCTTGGGGGTAGCGGGATATGACGAGCAGTACTTC. It translates to CASSLGVAGYDEQYF.

This chain links TRBV27 with TRBJ1-2; TRBD1 is a possible D gene (6 bases). The ends were cut back, 4 bases at V and 4 bases at J, with 16 bases in the middle. CDR3 size: 15 residues. The germline CDR1 and CDR2 sequences are MNHEY and SMNVEV (reference sequence). CDR3 nucleotide sequence: TGTGCCAGCAGTTCCACCTGGACAGCGAGCTATGGCTACACCTTC. This sequence encodes CASSSTWTASYGYTF.

This clone has a single count. Here the CDR3 DNA reads TGTGCCAGCAGCTCATCTGGAGGAAGGAGGGACTACGAGCAGTACTTC. Translated: CASSSSGGRRDYEQYF. The rearrangement joins TRBV7-2 to TRBJ2-7; D may be TRBD2 (6 bases). Germline lookup yields CDR1 SGHTA and CDR2 FQGNSA. This CDR3 is built from 16 residues. V was shortened by 4 bases and J by 3 bases, with 19 bases between the two germline ends.

The chain uses TRBV18 and TRBJ1-4; 7 bases are a match to TRBD1. Germline V gene lookup returns CDR1 KGHSH and CDR2 LQKENI. The V segment lost 3 bases and the J segment 2 bases; nucleotides outside the gene matches: 6. CDR3 length: 16 amino acids. The CDR3 DNA reads TGTGCCAGCTCACCCTTTGTCAGGGGGACTAATGAAAAACTGTTTTTT. Translating gives CASSPFVRGTNEKLFF.

The chain carries TRBV11-1 and TRBJ2-1; perhaps TRBD2 as D (5 bases). Trimming removed 5 bases from V and 4 bases from J, with 15 bases in between. Germline V gives CDR1 SGHAT, CDR2 FQDESV (reference sequence). The CDR3 extends over 15 amino acids. CDR3 residues: CASSLDPGSYNEQFF. As DNA, the CDR3 is TGTGCCAGCAGCCTCGACCCGGGGAGTTACAATGAGCAGTTCTTC.

The chain couples TRBV20-1 to TRBJ1-1; TRBD1 aligns across 7 bases. The ends lost 6 bases at V and 9 bases at J; junction bases unmatched: 7. The CDR3 is made up of 11 amino acids. CDR1 is DFQATT, CDR2 SNEGSKA, per germline (reference sequence). The CDR3 is CSASRDRKAFF. DNA of the CDR3: TGCAGTGCGAGCCGGGACAGAAAAGCTTTCTTT.

The chain uses TRBV28 and TRBJ2-7; TRBD1 is a possible D gene (6 bases). This CDR3 contains 14 residues. V shed 2 bases and J shed 1 base, with 9 bases lying between them. Germline V gene lookup returns CDR1 MDHEN and CDR2 SYDVKM. CDR3 coding DNA: TGTGCCAGCAGTTTACCGGGACAATCCTACGAGCAGTACTTC. Translation gives CASSLPGQSYEQYF.

The V and J genes are TRBV7-2 and TRBJ1-4; D is unresolved. CDR1 and CDR2 (germline): SGHTA, FQGNSA. This CDR3 is built from 13 residues. V lost 1 base and J lost 8, with 8 bases in between. This CDR3 reads CASSLVKSEKLFF. CDR3 nucleotides: TGTGCCAGCAGCTTAGTTAAGTCGGAAAAACTGTTTTTT.

V usage is TRBV10-3 and J usage is TRBJ2-7, with D hard to call. Per germline, CDR1 ENHRY and CDR2 SYGVKD. V was pared by 3 bases and J by 3 bases, with 18 bases between. The CDR3 covers 16 residues. CDR3 protein: CAISDTTAAANYEQYF. The CDR3 DNA reads as TGTGCCATCAGTGACACTACGGCAGCAGCCAACTACGAGCAGTACTTC.

The chain employs TRBV7-3 and TRBJ2-3; D is uncertain. V gave up 3 bases and J gave up 0 bases, with 7 bases separating them. The CDR3 is 14 amino acids. Germline CDR1 SGHTA, CDR2 FQGTGA. In nucleotides, the CDR3 is TGTGCCAGCAGCTTGAAACCTAGCACAGATACGCAGTATTTT. This codes for CASSLKPSTDTQYF.

The V call is TRBV19, the J call TRBJ2-2; the D gene could be TRBD1 or TRBD2 (6 bases each). The CDR3 has 16 residues. V shed 8 bases and J shed 6 bases, with 22 bases lying between them. Germline-derived CDR1 and CDR2 are LNHDA and SQIVND (reference sequence). The CDR3 spells CASGGTRETGAGELFF. The CDR3 DNA is TGTGCCAGTGGGGGGACAAGGGAGACCGGGGCCGGGGAGCTGTTTTTT.

The chain employs TRBV19 and TRBJ2-3, with 10 bases that match TRBD1. The CDR3 is 16 residues long. J gave up 3 bases and V 2 bases, and 5 bases lay outside the gene matches. The germline V gene encodes CDR1 LNHDA and CDR2 SQIVND (reference sequence). The CDR3 protein is CASSIRQGASTDTQYF. The CDR3 DNA is TGTGCCAGTAGTATACGACAGGGGGCTAGTACAGATACGCAGTATTTT.

The chain links TRBV5-4 to TRBJ1-2; TRBD1 might be the D (5 bases). Germline V gene data show CDR1 as SGHNT and CDR2 as YYREEE (reference sequence). The CDR3 contains 16 residues. Trimming removed 4 bases at V and 4 bases at J, with 20 bases between. This CDR3 is CASSTPGPLIPYGYTF. The CDR3, as DNA: TGTGCCAGCAGCACACCGGGACCCTTAATACCCTATGGCTACACCTTC. Using reference TRBV5-4 and TRBJ1-2 for the parts outside the CDR3, the full variable domain is ETGVTQSPTHLIKTRGQQVTLRCSSQSGHNTVSWYQQALGQGPQFIFQYYREEENGRGNFPPRFSGLQFPNYSSELNVNALELDDSALYLCASSTPGPLIPYGYTFGSGTRLTVV.

The chain couples TRBV28 to TRBJ2-1; either TRBD1 or TRBD2 may fit D (7 bases each). Trimming removed 7 bases at V and 7 bases at J, with 20 bases between. The CDR3 is made up of 15 amino acids. The germline V gene has CDR1 MDHEN and CDR2 SYDVKM. In nucleotides, the CDR3 is TGTGCCAGCACCTCCCAAAGGCAGGGGGGGAATGAGCAGTTCTTC. Its protein product is CASTSQRQGGNEQFF.